This T cell receptor beta chain was identified during a study of blood T cell repertoires in COVID-19. Data came from immunoSEQ multiplex PCR; TCRdb stores just in-frame clones and leaves some out. Of fewer than 60,000 clones detected, roughly 85% appear once; the ten largest clones hold roughly 25%. V lost 4 bases and J 5 bases, leaving 22 bases between the germline ends. The CDR3 has 16 amino acids. Germline V CDR1 and CDR2: SGHNT, YYREEE (reference sequence). Material for sequencing was peripheral blood. The clonotype originates from a man between 65 and 85 years old with acute or convalescent COVID-19. This sequence joins TRBV5-4 and TRBJ2-7; the D gene is possibly TRBD2 (5 bases). Here the CDR3 reads CASSEGIQADLDEQYF. In nucleotides, the CDR3 is TGTGCCAGCAGCGAAGGGATACAAGCGGATTTAGACGAGCAGTACTTC.